This TCR beta chain is drawn from a study of PD-L1 blockade in urothelial cancer. Study background: Males with bladder-origin urothelial cancer made up about 85% of the roughly 29 patients.

CDR1 and CDR2 from the germline V gene are MNHNY and SVGAGI (reference sequence). J gave up 2 bases and V 6 bases, and 10 bases lay outside the gene matches. The CDR3 is made up of 16 amino acids. Stated time point: pretreatment peripheral blood. Method: immunoSEQ multiplex PCR; TCRdb's copy keeps in-frame clones and lacks some. The sample consists of about 85,000 clones, about 83% of them appearing once. Sequences were derived from PBMCs, sampled around atezolizumab (anti-PD-L1) treatment. This TCR was recovered from a man aged 60-69 years with urothelial cancer. The V gene is TRBV6-6, the J gene TRBJ1-5, with 7 positions matching TRBD1. The CDR3 protein is CASSREGAIGNQPQHF. In DNA, the CDR3 is TGTGCCAGCAGCCGGGAGGGGGCGATCGGCAATCAGCCCCAGCATTTT.